This T cell receptor (beta chain) was documented in a study of OX40 agonist ivuxolimab in advanced cancers. Trimming took 5 bases from V and 2 from J, leaving 5 bases between them. The CDR3 has 12 amino acids. The germline V gene encodes CDR1 SGHTA and CDR2 FQGNSA. The protocol was immunoSEQ multiplex PCR, while the TCRdb copy is restricted to in-frame clones and leaves out a portion. The sample has tens of thousands of clones, around 84% seen once. The TCR comes from an adult with an advanced solid tumor such as melanoma, head and neck, liver or kidney cancer. The J gene is TRBJ2-3, the V gene TRBV7-2; no clear D. Sample: CD4+ or CD8+ T cells sorted from blood, taken in a trial of the OX40 agonist ivuxolimab. The CDR3 DNA reads as TGTGCCAGCAGCCCTTACACAGATACGCAGTATTTT. Protein sequence: CASSPYTDTQYF.